The 20 T cell receptor beta chains reported below all come from one sample, sequenced in a study of Ad26.COV2.S vaccination and SARS-CoV-2 variants. Sequenced by immunoSEQ multiplex PCR; TCRdb stores in-frame clones only, minus some. The table records about 180,000 clones, around 88% of them present only once. This specimen consisted of peripheral blood, obtained after recovery from COVID-19. These receptors were collected from a human donor who had recovered from COVID-19.

The chain combines TRBV9 with TRBJ2-3; 12 bases fit TRBD2. Germline trimming cut 3 bases from V and 6 bases from J; bases unmatched to any gene: 11. CDR1 and CDR2 from the germline V gene are SGDLS and YYNGEE. This CDR3 has 17 residues. The CDR3 is CASSAGLAGSGGDTQYF. In DNA, the CDR3 is TGTGCCAGCAGCGCCGGACTAGCGGGATCTGGGGGGGATACGCAGTATTTT.

The rearrangement joins TRBV2 to TRBJ1-5; a weak D match, TRBD1 (6 bases). The CDR3 length is 15 residues. The V end lost 6 bases, the J end lost 2 bases, and 14 bases lay between the germline ends. The germline CDR1 and CDR2 sequences are SNHLY and FYNNEI. DNA for the CDR3: TGTGCCAGCAGACCTCAGGGGAGTGGCAATCAGCCCCAGCATTTT. This translates into CASRPQGSGNQPQHF.

This chain links TRBV7-6 with TRBJ1-1, with D perhaps TRBD1 (5 bases). The CDR3 length is 14 residues. The germline gives CDR1 SGHVS, CDR2 FNYEAQ. Trimming cost V 1 base and J 4 bases, with 10 bases left between them. The CDR3 is CASSLGGGGTEAFF. CDR3 nucleotides: TGTGCCAGCAGCTTAGGTGGGGGGGGCACTGAAGCTTTCTTT.

On this clone: Other nucleotide sequences in the sample specify the same CDR3. The chain employs TRBV7-7 and TRBJ1-1; D is unclear. CDR1 is SSHAT and CDR2 is FNYEAQ in the germline V gene (reference sequence). The CDR3 has 13 amino acids. The germline V and J ends were trimmed by 5 bases and 0 bases, with 7 bases remaining between them. Here the CDR3 DNA reads TGTGCCAGCAGCCTCACAATGAACACTGAAGCTTTCTTT. Its translation is CASSLTMNTEAFF.

A word on this clone: The sample holds other DNA sequences that translate to the same CDR3. J is TRBJ2-6 and V is TRBV30; D may correspond to TRBD1 or TRBD2 (5 bases each). Looked up from germline, CDR1 is GTSNPN and CDR2 is SVGIG (reference sequence). V was trimmed by 3 bases and J by 4 bases, leaving 16 bases between them. This CDR3 is 16 amino acids long. CDR3 DNA sequence: TGTGCCTGGAGACGGGGCCGAACGGGGGGGGCCAACGTCCTGACTTTC. This sequence encodes CAWRRGRTGGANVLTF.

The genes are TRBV19 and TRBJ1-4; 7 positions match TRBD1. V lost 3 bases, J lost 8 bases, and 12 bases stayed unmatched. CDR1 is LNHDA and CDR2 is SQIVND in the germline V gene (reference sequence). This CDR3 is 16 amino acids long. CDR3: CASSIPQTGVGEKLFF. The CDR3 DNA reads TGTGCCAGTAGTATTCCTCAAACAGGGGTGGGAGAAAAACTGTTTTTT.

The chain has TRBV7-9 and TRBJ2-1; tentatively, D is TRBD2 (6 bases). Trimming left V 3 bases short and J 7 bases short, with 10 bases between. Per the germline V gene, CDR1 is SEHNR and CDR2 is FQNEAQ (reference sequence). The CDR3 extends over 13 amino acids. The CDR3 reads CASSFGGWNEQFF. The CDR3, as DNA: TGTGCCAGCAGCTTTGGGGGGTGGAATGAGCAGTTCTTC.

The chain couples TRBV9 to TRBJ2-3; D ambiguous. The CDR3 loop spans 13 amino acids. Germline CDR1 reads SGDLS; CDR2 reads YYNGEE. The V end lost 4 bases, the J end lost 4 bases, and 10 bases lay between the germline ends. The DNA of the CDR3 is TGTGCCAGCAGCCTCGAAAGGGCAGATACGCAGTATTTT. As protein: CASSLERADTQYF.

The chain employs TRBV2 and TRBJ1-2; 7 nucleotides match TRBD1. This CDR3 has 14 amino acids. Germline CDR1 is SNHLY and CDR2 is FYNNEI. V lost 4 bases and J lost 4; bases outside the gene matches: 6. Here the CDR3 DNA reads TGTGCCAGCAGTGCGGGGACAGACTTCTATGGCTACACCTTC. This translates into CASSAGTDFYGYTF. Together with reference TRBV2 and TRBJ1-2, the CDR3 gives the full variable domain: EPEVTQTPSHQVTQMGQEVILRCVPISNHLYFYWYRQILGQKVEFLVSFYNNEISEKSEIFDDQFSVERPDGSNFTLKIRSTKLEDSAMYFCASSAGTDFYGYTFGSGTRLTVV.

The chain recombines TRBV7-3 with TRBJ2-1; TRBD1 aligns across 9 bases. Trimming at V came to 4 bases and at J to 8 bases, leaving 6 bases not matched to a gene. This CDR3 spans 14 amino acids. The germline gives CDR1 SGHTA, CDR2 FQGTGA. CDR3 nucleotide sequence: TGTGCCAGCAGCTCGACGACAGGGGGATATGAGCAGTTCTTC. Translation gives CASSSTTGGYEQFF.

The chain employs TRBV11-2 and TRBJ2-3; 8 bases are a match to TRBD2. The CDR3 totals 15 residues. In germline, CDR1 is SGHAT, CDR2 FQNNGV. V dropped 5 bases and J dropped 0; count of bases not matched to a gene: 4. The CDR3 DNA is TGTGCCAGCAGCCCTAGCGGGTCTAGCACAGATACGCAGTATTTT. Translation gives CASSPSGSSTDTQYF.

The chain links TRBV6-1 to TRBJ2-7; 11 nucleotides match TRBD1. V shed 2 bases and J 6 bases; nucleotides not matched to a gene: 15. Germline assignment: CDR1 MNHNS and CDR2 SASEGT. The CDR3 is made up of 18 amino acids. The CDR3 coding sequence is TGTGCCAGCAGTGAATGGGGACAGGGGGAAGCACACCAGAGCGAGCAGTACTTC. Translating it yields CASSEWGQGEAHQSEQYF.

The rearrangement uses TRBV6-5 and TRBJ1-2; unclear D gene. Germline V gene data show CDR1 as MNHEY and CDR2 as SVGAGI. Trimming removed 6 bases from V and 0 bases from J, with 11 bases in between. The CDR3 runs 14 residues. The CDR3 DNA follows: TGTGCCAGCAGGGTCAGCTTCTCTAACTATGGCTACACCTTC. Protein sequence: CASRVSFSNYGYTF.

The chain carries TRBV7-9 and TRBJ1-2; D remains ambiguous. This CDR3 is built from 13 residues. The germline V and J ends were trimmed by 5 bases and 4 bases, with 11 bases remaining between them. From germline, CDR1 is SEHNR and CDR2 FQNEAQ (reference sequence). CDR3: CASSPDVGYGYTF. CDR3 sequence (DNA): TGTGCCAGCAGCCCCGACGTGGGCTATGGCTACACCTTC. The complete variable domain, with remaining parts taken from reference TRBV7-9 and TRBJ1-2, reads DTGVSQNPRHKITKRGQNVTFRCDPISEHNRLYWYRQTLGQGPEFLTYFQNEAQLEKSRLLSDRFSAERPKGSFSTLEIQRTEQGDSAMYLCASSPDVGYGYTFGSGTRLTVV.

The chain has TRBV19 and TRBJ2-3; 8 nucleotides align to TRBD1. The CDR3 consists of 18 residues. Germline-derived CDR1 and CDR2 are LNHDA and SQIVND (reference sequence). The J segment lost 5 bases and the V segment lost 6 bases, leaving 19 bases of the junction unmatched. CDR3 residues: CASRKMNPRTGYGDTQYF. The DNA for the CDR3 is TGTGCCAGTAGGAAGATGAACCCCCGGACAGGGTATGGAGATACGCAGTATTTT. The variable domain in full, completed from reference TRBV19 and TRBJ2-3, reads DGGITQSPKYLFRKEGQNVTLSCEQNLNHDAMYWYRQDPGQGLRLIYYSQIVNDFQKGDIAEGYSVSREKKESFPLTVTSAQKNPTAFYLCASRKMNPRTGYGDTQYFGPGTRLTVL.

This clone was seen a handful of times. This same CDR3 is encoded by further DNA sequences in the sample. V gene TRBV3-1 (or the pseudogene TRBV3-2) combines with J gene TRBJ2-1, with D uncertain. This CDR3 has 12 amino acids. V dropped 4 bases and J dropped 9 bases, with 10 bases sitting between them. CDR1 LGHDT and CDR2 YNNKEL come from the germline V gene (reference sequence). The CDR3 sequence is CASSPLAGEQFF. The CDR3 DNA follows: TGTGCCAGCAGCCCCTTAGCAGGTGAGCAGTTCTTC.

The chain combines TRBV11-2 with TRBJ1-5; D is uncertain. Deletions cut 1 base from V and 0 bases from J, with 7 bases between. The CDR3 is 15 residues long. CDR1 is SGHAT, CDR2 FQNNGV, per germline. The CDR3 spells CASSLGPNSNQPQHF. The CDR3 coding sequence is TGTGCCAGCAGCTTAGGGCCTAATAGCAATCAGCCCCAGCATTTT.

The V call is TRBV4-1, the J call TRBJ2-2; 10 nucleotides match TRBD2. Germline-derived CDR1 and CDR2 are MGHRA and YSYEKL. This CDR3 is 17 amino acids long. V lost 1 base and J lost 2; bases outside the gene matches: 4. CDR3 in amino acids: CASSQVTSGVNTGELFF. As DNA, the CDR3 is TGCGCCAGCAGCCAAGTAACTAGCGGGGTAAACACCGGGGAGCTGTTTTTT.

On this clone itself: The same CDR3 is also encoded by other DNA sequences in this sample. The chain combines TRBV18 with TRBJ2-6; D not certain. Germline loops: CDR1 KGHSH, CDR2 LQKENI. With 2 bases removed from V and 0 bases from J, the gap between germline ends came to 5 bases. CDR3 length: 15 residues. In nucleotides, the CDR3 is TGTGCCAGCTCACCAGACCTCTCTGGGGCCAACGTCCTGACTTTC. Encoded protein: CASSPDLSGANVLTF.

The genes are TRBV5-6 and TRBJ1-1; D is unresolved. V was shortened by 4 bases and J by 1 base, with 11 bases between the two germline ends. CDR1 SGHDT and CDR2 YYEEEE come from the germline V gene. The CDR3 is 14 residues long. The CDR3 reads CASSPPSSNTEAFF. The CDR3 DNA follows: TGTGCCAGCAGCCCGCCGTCTTCGAACACTGAAGCTTTCTTT.